What follows are 20 T cell receptor beta chains derived from one specimen sequenced in a study of blood T cell repertoires in COVID-19. Here immunoSEQ multiplex PCR was the method, and the copy in TCRdb shows in-frame clones only, minus some. This table has approximately 260,000 clones, 80% to 85% appearing once. Sample: peripheral blood. These receptors all come from an older woman with active or convalescent COVID-19.

This sequence joins TRBV11-2 and TRBJ2-7; D gene unclear. With 5 bases removed from V and 0 bases from J, the gap between germline ends came to 14 bases. The germline gives CDR1 SGHAT, CDR2 FQNNGV. CDR3 length equals 15 residues. CDR3 in amino acids: CASSVAVLSSYEQYF. The CDR3 DNA reads TGTGCCAGCAGCGTCGCGGTATTGTCCTCCTACGAGCAGTACTTC.

Points on this clone: This specimen includes other DNA sequences encoding the same CDR3. The chain's CDR3 is CASSPRTGRYGYTF. CDR3 in DNA: TGTGCCAGCTCACCACGGACAGGGAGGTATGGCTACACCTTC. V gene TRBV18 combines with J gene TRBJ1-2, with TRBD1 identical over 8 bases. Germline CDR1 reads KGHSH; CDR2 reads LQKENI. J gave up 5 bases and V 1 base, and 3 bases lay outside the gene matches. The CDR3 is 14 residues long.

The chain employs TRBV6-5 and TRBJ2-7, with no clear D. V was pared by 2 bases and J by 0 bases, with 11 bases between. CDR3 length: 15 amino acids. Germline lookup yields CDR1 MNHEY and CDR2 SVGAGI. The CDR3 DNA reads TGTGCCAGCAGTTACGCTGGGCCCTCCTCCTACGAGCAGTACTTC. Its protein is CASSYAGPSSYEQYF.

This chain uses TRBV10-3 with TRBJ1-2; TRBD1 aligns across 8 bases. The CDR3 runs to 17 residues. Germline loops: CDR1 ENHRY, CDR2 SYGVKD. V gave up 3 bases and J gave up 5 bases; unmatched junction bases: 14. The CDR3 loop reads CAISDLNRYRGGYGYTF. For the CDR3, the DNA is TGTGCCATCAGTGACCTCAACCGATACAGGGGGGGTTATGGCTACACCTTC.

The chain carries TRBV27 and TRBJ1-5; a possible D gene is TRBD1 (6 bases). Germline CDR1 MNHEY, CDR2 SMNVEV (reference sequence). The CDR3 is 15 residues long. The V and J ends lost 4 bases and 3 bases respectively, with 13 bases between them. CDR3 DNA: TGTGCCAGCAGTTGGACAGCTTTGAACAATCAGCCCCAGCATTTT. Its translation is CASSWTALNNQPQHF.

The chain's CDR3 is CASSQGTGLYYGYTF. CDR3 bases: TGTGCCAGCAGCCAAGGAACAGGTTTATACTATGGCTACACCTTC. This chain uses TRBV3-1 (or the pseudogene TRBV3-2) with TRBJ1-2; maybe TRBD1 (5 bases). With 1 base removed from V and 3 bases from J, the gap between germline ends came to 12 bases. CDR3 length equals 15 residues. The germline V gene encodes CDR1 LGHDT and CDR2 YNNKEL (reference sequence).

The genes are TRBV15 and TRBJ2-1; possible D gene TRBD2, 5 bases. Trimming stripped 1 base from V and 4 bases from J, with 11 bases between. The CDR3 totals 15 residues. Germline-derived CDR1 and CDR2 are LNHNV and YYDKDF (reference sequence). CDR3 sequence: CATSRAADFYNEQFF. CDR3 in DNA: TGTGCCACCAGCAGAGCGGCGGACTTTTACAATGAGCAGTTCTTC. Looking up the rest from reference TRBV15 and TRBJ2-1 gives the full variable domain: DAMVIQNPRYQVTQFGKPVTLSCSQTLNHNVMYWYQQKSSQAPKLLFHYYDKDFNNEADTPDNFQSRRPNTSFCFLDIRSPGLGDTAMYLCATSRAADFYNEQFFGPGTRLTVL.

The chain uses TRBV6-5 and TRBJ1-2; 9 nucleotides align to TRBD1. The germline V gene encodes CDR1 MNHEY and CDR2 SVGAGI. Unmatched junction bases numbered 5, after V lost 5 bases and J lost 4 bases. This CDR3 region has 14 residues. CDR3 DNA: TGTGCCAGCAGTAAGGGGACAGGGACCTATGGCTACACCTTC. Amino acid sequence: CASSKGTGTYGYTF.

V is TRBV4-1 and J is TRBJ2-1, with D maybe TRBD1 (6 bases). V was trimmed by 2 bases and J by 4 bases, leaving 9 bases between them. Germline V gene data show CDR1 as MGHRA and CDR2 as YSYEKL. The CDR3 spans 14 residues. The CDR3 region has the DNA TGCGCCAGCAGCCAACGGACAGCTTACAATGAGCAGTTCTTC. Residues: CASSQRTAYNEQFF.

The rearrangement uses TRBV19 and TRBJ1-6, with D perhaps TRBD1 (5 bases). V was cut by 2 bases and J by 6 bases, with 11 bases left in between. Germline values: CDR1 LNHDA, CDR2 SQIVND (reference sequence). The CDR3 length is 15 residues. In DNA form, the CDR3 reads TGTGCCAGTAGTATACTACCAGGGATTAATTCACCCCTCCACTTT. This sequence encodes CASSILPGINSPLHF.

J is TRBJ1-3 and V is TRBV5-6; no firm D call. This CDR3 spans 12 amino acids. The germline gives CDR1 SGHDT, CDR2 YYEEEE. V lost 5 bases and J lost 3, with 6 bases in between. CDR3 nucleotides: TGTGCCAGCAGGTCGGGTGGAAACACCATATATTTT. The encoded protein is CASRSGGNTIYF.

CDR3 nucleotide sequence: TGTGCCAGCAGTAGAAGACAGGGAACCCACGGGGAGCTGTTTTTT. Its protein is CASSRRQGTHGELFF. This rearrangement joins TRBV27 to TRBJ2-2; 7 bases are a match to TRBD1. This CDR3 is 15 amino acids long. Trimming took 5 bases from V and 7 from J; bases not matched to a gene: 10. CDR1 and CDR2 from the germline V gene are MNHEY and SMNVEV (reference sequence).

The DNA of the CDR3 is TGTGCCAGAAAACCGGGACAGGGCACAGATACGCAGTATTTT. Residues: CARKPGQGTDTQYF. This rearrangement joins TRBV13 to TRBJ2-3; TRBD1 matches 8 bases. The CDR3 is made up of 14 amino acids. The V gene's germline CDR1 is PRHDT and CDR2 FYEKMQ (reference sequence). V was pared by 9 bases and J by 1 base, with 6 bases of the junction left unmatched.

The chain employs TRBV5-1 and TRBJ2-7; TRBD1 might be the D (5 bases). The CDR3 has 13 residues. V shed 0 bases and J shed 5 bases, with 9 bases lying between them. Germline lookup yields CDR1 SGHRS and CDR2 YFSETQ. The CDR3 reads CASSLATGNEQYF. The CDR3 DNA follows: TGCGCCAGCAGCTTGGCCACAGGTAACGAGCAGTACTTC.

The chain recombines TRBV27 with TRBJ2-2, with D possibly being TRBD1 (6 bases). V dropped 3 bases and J dropped 0 bases, with 8 bases sitting between them. The CDR3 extends over 15 amino acids. Per the germline V gene, CDR1 is MNHEY and CDR2 is SMNVEV (reference sequence). The CDR3 sequence is CASSLNRANTGELFF. The CDR3 DNA follows: TGTGCCAGCAGTTTGAACAGGGCGAACACCGGGGAGCTGTTTTTT.

CDR3 residues: CASSLLVVRTGELFF. The CDR3 coding sequence is TGTGCCAGCAGCTTATTAGTGGTGAGGACCGGGGAGCTGTTTTTT. The chain carries TRBV7-9 and TRBJ2-2; D call uncertain. V lost 2 bases and J lost 5, with 12 bases in between. Germline-derived CDR1 and CDR2 are SEHNR and FQNEAQ (reference sequence). The CDR3 contains 15 residues.

The J gene is TRBJ2-3, the V gene TRBV4-3; D is undetermined. CDR1 and CDR2 (germline): LGHNA, YSLEER. V was cut by 0 bases and J by 2 bases, with 9 bases left in between. The CDR3 length is 15 residues. As DNA, the CDR3 is TGCGCCAGCAGCCAAGATTCACAGAACACAGATACGCAGTATTTT. Amino acids: CASSQDSQNTDTQYF.

The chain combines TRBV19 with TRBJ1-6; 7 bases agree with TRBD1. Trimming at V came to 5 bases and at J to 10 bases, leaving 5 bases not matched to a gene. Germline values: CDR1 LNHDA, CDR2 SQIVND (reference sequence). The CDR3 is made up of 13 amino acids. In nucleotides, the CDR3 is TGTGCCAGTAGTTCCCACAGGGGATCACCCCTCCACTTT. Translation: CASSSHRGSPLHF.

The chain couples TRBV2 to TRBJ1-4; possibly TRBD1 for D (5 bases). The germline V gene encodes CDR1 SNHLY and CDR2 FYNNEI. This CDR3 contains 16 residues. V was clipped by 8 bases and J by 1 base, with 17 bases between them. DNA for the CDR3: TGTGCCAGCCATAAGGGTGGGGCACAAACTAATGAAAAACTGTTTTTT. This sequence encodes CASHKGGAQTNEKLFF.

This chain joins TRBV6-6 and TRBJ1-5; D is ambiguous. Looked up from germline, CDR1 is MNHNY and CDR2 is SVGAGI (reference sequence). The CDR3 contains 12 residues. The germline V and J ends were trimmed by 5 bases and 9 bases, with 11 bases remaining between them. The CDR3 protein is CASSPTQRPQHF. The CDR3 nucleotides are TGTGCCAGCAGTCCGACTCAGAGGCCCCAGCATTTT.